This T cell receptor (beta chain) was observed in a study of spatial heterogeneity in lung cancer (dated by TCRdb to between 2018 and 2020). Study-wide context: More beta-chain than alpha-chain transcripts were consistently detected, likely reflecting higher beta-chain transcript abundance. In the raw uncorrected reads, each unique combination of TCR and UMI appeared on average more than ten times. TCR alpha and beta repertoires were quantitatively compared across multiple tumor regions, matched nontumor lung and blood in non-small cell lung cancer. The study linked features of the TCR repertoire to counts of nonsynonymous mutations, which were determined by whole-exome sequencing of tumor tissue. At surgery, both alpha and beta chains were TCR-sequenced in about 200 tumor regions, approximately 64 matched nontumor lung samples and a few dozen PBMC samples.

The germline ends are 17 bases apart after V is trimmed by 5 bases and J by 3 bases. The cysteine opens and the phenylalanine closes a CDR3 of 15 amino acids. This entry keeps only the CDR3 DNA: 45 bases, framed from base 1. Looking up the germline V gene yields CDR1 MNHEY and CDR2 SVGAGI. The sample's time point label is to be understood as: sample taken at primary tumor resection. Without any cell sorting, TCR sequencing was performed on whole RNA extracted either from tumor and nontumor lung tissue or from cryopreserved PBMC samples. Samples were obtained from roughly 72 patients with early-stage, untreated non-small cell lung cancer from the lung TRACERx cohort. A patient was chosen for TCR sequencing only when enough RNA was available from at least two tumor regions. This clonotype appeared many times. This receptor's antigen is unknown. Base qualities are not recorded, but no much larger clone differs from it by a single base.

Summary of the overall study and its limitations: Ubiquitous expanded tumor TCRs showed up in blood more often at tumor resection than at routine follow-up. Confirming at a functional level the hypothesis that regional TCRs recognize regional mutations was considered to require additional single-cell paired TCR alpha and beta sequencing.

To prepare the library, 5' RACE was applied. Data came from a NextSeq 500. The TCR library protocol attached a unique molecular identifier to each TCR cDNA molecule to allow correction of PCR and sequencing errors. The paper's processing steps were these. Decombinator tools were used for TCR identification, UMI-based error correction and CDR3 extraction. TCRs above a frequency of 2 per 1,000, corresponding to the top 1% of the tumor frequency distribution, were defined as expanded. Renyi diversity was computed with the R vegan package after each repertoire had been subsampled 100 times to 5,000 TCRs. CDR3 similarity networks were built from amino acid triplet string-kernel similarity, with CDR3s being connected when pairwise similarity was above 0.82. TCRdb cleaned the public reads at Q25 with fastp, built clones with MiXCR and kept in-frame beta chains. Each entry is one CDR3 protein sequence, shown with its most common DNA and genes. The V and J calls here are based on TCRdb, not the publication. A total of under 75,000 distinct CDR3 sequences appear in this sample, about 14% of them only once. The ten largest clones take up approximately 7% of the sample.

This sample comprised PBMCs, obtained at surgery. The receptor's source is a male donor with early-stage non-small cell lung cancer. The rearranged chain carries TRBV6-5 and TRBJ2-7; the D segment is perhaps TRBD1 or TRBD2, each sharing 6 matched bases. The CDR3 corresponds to CASSRPGALLYEQYF. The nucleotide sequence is TGTGCCAGCAGTCGGCCGGGGGCCCTACTCTACGAGCAGTACTTC.